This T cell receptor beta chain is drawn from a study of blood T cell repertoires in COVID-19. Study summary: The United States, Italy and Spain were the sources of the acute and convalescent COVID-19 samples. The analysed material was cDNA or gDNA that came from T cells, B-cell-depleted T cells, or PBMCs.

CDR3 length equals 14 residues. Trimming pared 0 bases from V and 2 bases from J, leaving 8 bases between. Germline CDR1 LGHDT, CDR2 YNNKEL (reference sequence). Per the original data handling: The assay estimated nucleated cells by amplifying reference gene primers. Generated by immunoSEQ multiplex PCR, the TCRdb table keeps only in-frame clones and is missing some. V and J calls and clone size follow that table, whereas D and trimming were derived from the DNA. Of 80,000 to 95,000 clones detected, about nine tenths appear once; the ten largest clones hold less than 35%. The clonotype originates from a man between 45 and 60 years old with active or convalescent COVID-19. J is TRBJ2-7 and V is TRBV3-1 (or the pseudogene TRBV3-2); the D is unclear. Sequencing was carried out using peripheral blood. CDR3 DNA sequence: TGTGCCAGCAGCCAAGAGTACCGAGCCTACGAGCAGTACTTC. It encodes CASSQEYRAYEQYF.